This T cell receptor beta chain was captured by sequencing in a study of blood T cell repertoires in COVID-19. At the level of the study: In each case, the material was cDNA or gDNA derived from T cells, B-cell-depleted T cells, or PBMCs.

The method was immunoSEQ multiplex PCR; TCRdb's version includes in-frame clones alone and lacks a portion of them. This table has approximately 100,000 clones, about 89% appearing once. This CDR3 contains 13 residues. Germline V gives CDR1 MNHEY, CDR2 SVGEGT. Trimming removed 6 bases from V and 2 bases from J, with 9 bases in between. The specimen sequenced was peripheral blood. J is TRBJ2-3 and V is TRBV6-2 or TRBV6-3; weak D call: TRBD2 (5 bases). The source of this sequence is a man aged 50 or older with acute or convalescent COVID-19. CDR3 coding DNA: TGTGCCAGCAGCGGACTGTTCACAGATACGCAGTATTTT. This gives the protein CASSGLFTDTQYF.